This T cell receptor beta chain was recovered during a study of Ad26.COV2.S vaccination and SARS-CoV-2 variants. Across the study: Intramuscular Ad26.COV2.S doses were given once or twice, 56 days apart.

Treatment of the sample: some 20 received Ad26.COV2.S at low or high dose, single or two shots; 5 received placebo; per-sample allocation not given. Samples were taken on day 63 after the first vaccine or placebo injection. Germline V gene sequence: CDR1 SGDLS, CDR2 YYNGEE. Trimming shortened V by 2 bases and J by 1 base, and 6 bases separated the two germline ends. The length of the CDR3 is 13 residues. Some clones are missing from TCRdb's copy, which holds only in-frame ones; the method was immunoSEQ multiplex PCR. The repertoire has more than 300,000 clones, around 83% of them found once; the top ten carry under 2%.

This rearrangement joins TRBV9 to TRBJ1-1, with D uncertain. This receptor was taken from a person aged 18-65 years who received the Ad26.COV2.S COVID-19 vaccine or a placebo. The sample here was peripheral blood, taken in a trial of Ad26.COV2.S vaccine versus placebo. The CDR3, as DNA: TGTGCCAGCAGCGTCTGGGAGAACACTGAAGCTTTCTTT. It translates to CASSVWENTEAFF.